Listed here are 2 T cell receptor beta chains from one sample, sequenced in a study of blood T cell repertoires in COVID-19. TCRdb keeps only in-frame clones here, not all; method: immunoSEQ multiplex PCR. The table includes roughly 86,000 clones, around 85% detected once. What was sequenced was peripheral blood. These receptors all stem from a woman of 80 years or more with COVID-19, enrolled during active disease.

The chain joins TRBV9 to TRBJ2-2; TRBD2 agrees at 7 bases. J lost 6 bases, V lost 4 bases, and 6 bases had no gene match. Germline loops: CDR1 SGDLS, CDR2 YYNGEE. The CDR3 is 14 amino acids. The CDR3 coding sequence is TGTGCCAGCAGCCTCCGGGGAGGGTCCGGGGAGCTGTTTTTT. This codes for CASSLRGGSGELFF.

This chain uses TRBV3-1 (or the pseudogene TRBV3-2) with TRBJ2-7; D is perhaps TRBD1 (6 bases). Germline loops: CDR1 LGHDT, CDR2 YNNKEL (reference sequence). CDR3 size: 14 residues. With 4 bases removed from V and 2 bases from J, the gap between germline ends came to 12 bases. The CDR3 reads CASSRGQTTYEQYF. The CDR3 bases are TGTGCCAGCAGCCGTGGACAGACTACCTACGAGCAGTACTTC.